Given below is one T cell receptor (beta chain) in context. Seattle-derived patients entered the study during active infection and were followed longitudinally. Authors' analysis steps: Researchers report that nucleated cell counts were estimated from reference gene primer amplification. Profiling relied on immunoSEQ multiplex PCR, and the TCRdb table lists in-frame clones only, not all of them. The DNA gave D and trimming, while V, J and clone size come from that table. Among under 250,000 clones listed, 86% were seen once. This record comes from a study of blood T cell repertoires in COVID-19. Study-wide context: Samples taken during acute and convalescent COVID-19 were collected in the United States, Italy and Spain. PBMCs, B-cell-depleted T cells, or T cells provided the cDNA or gDNA that made up the material.

In germline, CDR1 is SGHNT, CDR2 YYREEE (reference sequence). This CDR3 is 13 amino acids long. Trimming pared 0 bases from V and 7 bases from J, leaving 10 bases between. The rearrangement links TRBV5-4 to TRBJ1-2; D remains ambiguous. This receptor was taken from a woman aged 80 or over with COVID-19, enrolled during active disease. The source material was peripheral blood. CDR3 in amino acids: CASSLALEAGYTF. The CDR3 nucleotides read TGTGCCAGCAGCTTGGCCCTAGAGGCTGGCTACACCTTC.